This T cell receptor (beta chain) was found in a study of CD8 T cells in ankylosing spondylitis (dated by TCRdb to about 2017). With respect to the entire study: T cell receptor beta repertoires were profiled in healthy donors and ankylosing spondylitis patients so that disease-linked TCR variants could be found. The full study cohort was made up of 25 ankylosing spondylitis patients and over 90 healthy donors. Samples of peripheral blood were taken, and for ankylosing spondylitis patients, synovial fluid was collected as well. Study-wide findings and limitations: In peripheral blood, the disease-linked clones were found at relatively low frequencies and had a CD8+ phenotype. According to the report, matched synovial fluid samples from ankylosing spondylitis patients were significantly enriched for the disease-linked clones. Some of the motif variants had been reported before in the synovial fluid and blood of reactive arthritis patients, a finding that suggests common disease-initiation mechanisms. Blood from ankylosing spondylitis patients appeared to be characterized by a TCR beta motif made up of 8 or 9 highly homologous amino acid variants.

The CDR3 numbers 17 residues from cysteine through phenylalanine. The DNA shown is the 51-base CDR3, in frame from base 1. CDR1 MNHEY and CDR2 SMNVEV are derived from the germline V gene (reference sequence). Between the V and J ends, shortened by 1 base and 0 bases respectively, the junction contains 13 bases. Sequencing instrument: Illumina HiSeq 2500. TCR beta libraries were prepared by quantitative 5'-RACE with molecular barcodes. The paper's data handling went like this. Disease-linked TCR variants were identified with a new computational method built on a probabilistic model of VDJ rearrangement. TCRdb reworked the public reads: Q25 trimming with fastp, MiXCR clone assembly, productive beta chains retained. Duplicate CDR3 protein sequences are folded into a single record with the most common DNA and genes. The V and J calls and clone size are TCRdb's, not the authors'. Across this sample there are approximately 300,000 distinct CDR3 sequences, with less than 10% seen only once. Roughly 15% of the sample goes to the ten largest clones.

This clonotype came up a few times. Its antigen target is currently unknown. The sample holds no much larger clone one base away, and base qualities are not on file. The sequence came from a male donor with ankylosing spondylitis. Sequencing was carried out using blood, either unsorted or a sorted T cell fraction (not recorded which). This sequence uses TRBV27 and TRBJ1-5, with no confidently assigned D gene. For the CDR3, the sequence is CASSLLGFSNSNQPQHF. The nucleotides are TGTGCCAGCAGTTTATTGGGATTCTCGAATAGCAATCAGCCCCAGCATTTT.